This TCR beta chain was sequenced for a study of identical twins. TCRdb redid the calling of the 5' RACE reads with MiXCR, one entry per CDR3 protein. The table records hundreds of thousands of distinct CDR3 sequences, roughly 12% of them present only once. Whole-study results and caveats: Out-of-frame alpha sequences common to twins were enriched for low generation probability. Rather than following the same donors, the conclusions depended on cross-sectional statistical analysis.

A remark on this clonotype: The antigen is unknown.

This sample also belongs to another study, concerning yellow fever vaccine responses in identical twins.

This clonotype was obtained from a woman between 18 and 29 years old in good health. The sample consisted of CD8+ T cells sorted from blood.

CDR3 amino acids: CSAKGTSFNEQFF. The CDR3 region has the DNA TGCAGTGCGAAAGGGACTAGCTTCAATGAGCAGTTCTTC. This sequence joins TRBV20-1 and TRBJ2-1; 9 bases are shared with TRBD2. J lost 6 bases, V lost 6 bases, and 6 bases had no gene match. The CDR3 is 13 residues long. Germline V lookup: CDR1 DFQATT, CDR2 SNEGSKA (reference sequence).